The 31 T cell receptor beta chains below come from one sample, sequenced in a study of shared clonotypes between healthy human individuals (dated by TCRdb to 2019 to 2021). The library was prepared using the immunoSEQ multiplex PCR assay. TCRdb retrieved this table from immuneACCESS and kept in-frame rearrangements only. Not all clones are present; in checked studies, unresolved V genes account for under half, and no reason is known for the remainder. This sample lists around 2,000,000 clones; approximately 94% were detected once. Roughly 1.8% of the sample rests with the top ten. CD8 naive samples were CD45RO-negative cells positively selected for CCR7, giving a CD45RA+CCR7+ population that excluded TemRA cells. Sequencing used naive CD8+ T cells from PBMCs. The cell subset or site label here, explained by the study, means: CD45RA+CCR7+. These receptors all come from a man aged 18 to 35 in good health. Some clones in this sample may be carry-over from other donors' samples.

V is TRBV27 and J is TRBJ2-7; either TRBD1 or TRBD2 may fit D (9 bases each). Per germline, CDR1 MNHEY and CDR2 SMNVEV (reference sequence). V lost 3 bases, J lost 2 bases, and 32 bases lay in between. The CDR3 sequence is 21 residues long. CDR3 nucleotide sequence: TGTGCCAGCAGTTTCCACGGGACAGGGAGACTAGCGGACGATCCCCCCTACGAGCAGTACTTC. Its protein is CASSFHGTGRLADDPPYEQYF.

This clone appeared a single time. This chain joins TRBV29-1 and TRBJ1-5; D perhaps matches TRBD1 (5 bases). This CDR3 is built from 13 residues. CDR1 is SQVTM and CDR2 is ANQGSEA in the germline V gene. V lost 7 bases and J lost 7, with 17 bases in between. DNA for the CDR3: TGCAGCGGGGAAAGACAGAAGGGGCAGCCCCAGCATTTT. Translation gives CSGERQKGQPQHF.

The rearrangement joins TRBV7-9 to TRBJ2-3, with a weak D call TRBD2 (6 bases). The V and J ends lost 4 bases and 5 bases respectively, with 19 bases between them. CDR3 length: 16 residues. Germline V lookup: CDR1 SEHNR, CDR2 FQNEAQ (reference sequence). CDR3 DNA sequence: TGTGCCAGCAGCTGGCCCCCCGCGGGGCCCCAAGATACGCAGTATTTT. As protein: CASSWPPAGPQDTQYF.

The V and J genes are TRBV6-6 and TRBJ2-1; weak D call: TRBD2 (6 bases). This CDR3 is 15 amino acids long. Trimming took 5 bases from V and 6 from J, leaving 17 bases between them. Germline V gives CDR1 MNHNY, CDR2 SVGAGI (reference sequence). This CDR3 reads CASSHSPGVPNEQFF. In DNA form, the CDR3 reads TGTGCCAGCAGTCATTCCCCGGGAGTTCCCAATGAGCAGTTCTTC.

To note about this clone: This CDR3 is also generated by other DNA sequences in the sample. V is TRBV27 and J is TRBJ2-7; TRBD2 matches 12 bases. After removal of 3 bases from V and 2 bases from J, the junction contained 5 bases not matched to a gene. The CDR3 contains 16 residues. CDR1 and CDR2 (germline): MNHEY, SMNVEV (reference sequence). DNA for the CDR3: TGTGCCAGCAGTTTCTCTAGCGGGAGGGTAACCTACGAGCAGTACTTC. It is translated as CASSFSSGRVTYEQYF.

The rearrangement joins TRBV4-3 to TRBJ2-1; TRBD2 agrees at 7 bases. Germline-derived CDR1 and CDR2 are LGHNA and YSLEER. J was trimmed by 9 bases and V by 2 bases; bases with no gene match: 19. The CDR3 loop spans 18 amino acids. This CDR3 reads CASSQSDTSVRSSGEQFF. Here the CDR3 DNA reads TGCGCCAGCAGCCAATCCGATACTAGCGTCCGATCCTCCGGTGAGCAGTTCTTC.

This clone has just one count. CDR3 residues: CASSLLGQLEGEKLFF. DNA of the CDR3: TGTGCCAGCAGCCTGCTGGGGCAGCTTGAAGGGGAAAAACTGTTTTTT. The rearrangement uses TRBV7-9 and TRBJ1-4; D might be TRBD1 (5 bases). The germline CDR1 and CDR2 sequences are SEHNR and FQNEAQ (reference sequence). This CDR3 spans 16 amino acids. Trimming took 5 bases from V and 8 from J, leaving 21 bases between them.

The rearrangement uses TRBV11-2 and TRBJ1-2; 12 bases fit TRBD1. CDR3 size: 15 residues. Trimming removed 3 bases from V and 7 bases from J; junction bases left unmatched: 6. Per the germline V gene, CDR1 is SGHAT and CDR2 is FQNNGV. CDR3 DNA: TGTGCCAGCAGCTTCAGGGACAGGGGGCAGCCTGGCTACACCTTC. Translating gives CASSFRDRGQPGYTF. Based on the CDR3 plus reference TRBV11-2 and TRBJ1-2, the full variable domain is EAGVAQSPRYKIIEKRQSVAFWCNPISGHATLYWYQQILGQGPKLLIQFQNNGVVDDSQLPKDRFSAERLKGVDSTLKIQPAKLEDSAVYLCASSFRDRGQPGYTFGSGTRLTVV.

This chain links TRBV4-1 with TRBJ2-5; D ambiguous. CDR1 and CDR2 (germline): MGHRA, YSYEKL. The CDR3 is 14 residues long. Trimming shortened V by 1 base and J by 0 bases, and 6 bases separated the two germline ends. CDR3 sequence reads: CASSQVIYQETQYF. The CDR3, as DNA: TGCGCCAGCAGCCAAGTCATATACCAAGAGACCCAGTACTTC.

The chain employs TRBV6-6 and TRBJ2-2; D remains ambiguous. V dropped 1 base and J dropped 2 bases, with 8 bases sitting between them. The CDR3 is 15 amino acids. The V gene's germline CDR1 is MNHNY and CDR2 SVGAGI (reference sequence). The CDR3 DNA is TGTGCCAGCAGTTACTTAGGATCAAACACCGGGGAGCTGTTTTTT. This sequence encodes CASSYLGSNTGELFF.

As to this clone: This CDR3 is also generated by other DNA sequences in the sample. The chain links TRBV29-1 to TRBJ1-2, with D maybe TRBD1 (6 bases). Trimming removed 3 bases at V and 4 bases at J, with 9 bases between. This CDR3 comprises 12 residues. The V gene's germline CDR1 is SQVTM and CDR2 ANQGSEA. CDR3 bases: TGCAGCGTTGAGGGAGGGGGCTATGGCTACACCTTC. It is translated as CSVEGGGYGYTF.

V is TRBV5-1 and J is TRBJ2-7, with 9 bases matching TRBD1. Germline assignment: CDR1 SGHRS and CDR2 YFSETQ. With V trimmed by 3 bases and J by 3 bases, 4 bases remained unmatched. This CDR3 spans 14 amino acids. CDR3 in DNA: TGCGCCAGCAGCTGGGGACAGGGAGACTACGAGCAGTACTTC. This gives the protein CASSWGQGDYEQYF.

This chain joins TRBV11-2 and TRBJ2-5, with TRBD1 matching over 7 bases. Germline loops: CDR1 SGHAT, CDR2 FQNNGV. Trimming removed 4 bases from V and 5 bases from J; junction bases left unmatched: 4. This CDR3 contains 13 residues. The DNA of the CDR3 is TGTGCCAGCAGCTCCGGGACAGTGGAGACCCAGTACTTC. Its protein is CASSSGTVETQYF.

J is TRBJ2-3 and V is TRBV10-3, with 7 bases aligning to TRBD2. The V segment lost 3 bases and the J segment 2 bases; nucleotides outside the gene matches: 2. This CDR3 has 14 residues. Germline CDR1 and CDR2: ENHRY and SYGVKD. The CDR3 DNA is TGTGCCATCAGTGATCGGGACTACACAGATACGCAGTATTTT. Residues: CAISDRDYTDTQYF.

The chain is built from TRBV7-9 and TRBJ2-1, with D possibly being TRBD1 (5 bases). Germline CDR1 SEHNR, CDR2 FQNEAQ (reference sequence). Between the trimmed V and J ends, which lost 4 bases and 2 bases, there was a span of 18 bases. CDR3 length: 17 residues. CDR3 DNA sequence: TGTGCCAGCAGCTCAGAACAGGCAGGGCGGACCTACAATGAGCAGTTCTTC. As protein: CASSSEQAGRTYNEQFF.

As regards this clone: This sample also contains other DNA sequences that code for the same CDR3. This chain uses TRBV28 with TRBJ1-2, with a weak D call TRBD1 (5 bases). Germline V gives CDR1 MDHEN, CDR2 SYDVKM. Trimming shortened V by 3 bases and J by 4 bases, and 9 bases separated the two germline ends. The CDR3 is 13 residues long. The CDR3 nucleotides are TGTGCCAGCAGTTTGGGAAGGGGCTATGGCTACACCTTC. Its protein product is CASSLGRGYGYTF.

This clone was detected only once. This chain joins TRBV2 and TRBJ2-3, with TRBD1 matching over 8 bases. V lost 6 bases and J lost 0; bases outside the gene matches: 2. The CDR3 extends over 14 amino acids. CDR1 is SNHLY and CDR2 is FYNNEI in the germline V gene. This CDR3 reads CASRRQGSTDTQYF. CDR3 bases: TGTGCCAGCAGAAGACAGGGGAGCACAGATACGCAGTATTTT.

The V gene is TRBV5-4, the J gene TRBJ2-7; the D gene is possibly TRBD2 (5 bases). V was trimmed by 4 bases and J by 5 bases, leaving 16 bases between them. In germline, CDR1 is SGHNT, CDR2 YYREEE (reference sequence). The CDR3 length is 14 residues. The CDR3 spells CASSPILGAHEQYF. In DNA, the CDR3 is TGTGCCAGCAGCCCGATCTTGGGAGCCCACGAGCAGTACTTC.

Points on this clone: A read error may produce the germline difference seen at one junction end. This chain uses TRBV11-2 with TRBJ2-1; the D call may be TRBD1 or TRBD2 (5 bases each). From germline, CDR1 is SGHAT and CDR2 FQNNGV. The CDR3 length is 11 residues. The CDR3 bases are TGTGCCAGCAGCTTATTGGGGGATCAGCTCTTC. This gives the protein CASSLLGDQLF.

V and J are TRBV9 and TRBJ2-3; 13 bases are shared with TRBD2. The V and J ends lost 3 bases and 4 bases, in that order; junction bases with no gene match: 8. CDR1 is SGDLS and CDR2 is YYNGEE in the germline V gene. The CDR3 consists of 17 residues. CDR3 region: CASSAPLAGGPPDTQYF. The CDR3 DNA sequence: TGTGCCAGCAGCGCACCACTAGCGGGAGGGCCCCCAGATACGCAGTATTTT.

V gene TRBV7-9 combines with J gene TRBJ2-5, with no clear D. V was cut by 5 bases and J by 4 bases, with 14 bases left in between. The CDR3 totals 14 residues. The germline gives CDR1 SEHNR, CDR2 FQNEAQ (reference sequence). The CDR3 reads CASSPPVRGETQYF. As DNA, the CDR3 is TGTGCCAGCAGCCCCCCGGTCCGCGGAGAGACCCAGTACTTC.

The chain carries TRBV28 and TRBJ2-1, with TRBD2 matching 11 bases. This CDR3 is built from 17 residues. Germline CDR1 and CDR2: MDHEN and SYDVKM. The V and J ends lost 8 bases and 4 bases, in that order; junction bases with no gene match: 13. The CDR3 region has the DNA TGTGCCAGCGCCCCATTAGGGACTAGCGGACCGTACAATGAGCAGTTCTTC. It is translated as CASAPLGTSGPYNEQFF.

The chain uses TRBV6-5 and TRBJ2-7, with 7 bases identical to TRBD1. This CDR3 comprises 13 residues. V shed 7 bases, J shed 3 bases, and the junction held 6 bases outside the gene matches. Germline CDR1 is MNHEY and CDR2 is SVGAGI. The CDR3 bases are TGTGCCAGCACCGAGGGGGCCTACTACGAGCAGTACTTC. It codes for CASTEGAYYEQYF.

The chain combines TRBV28 with TRBJ2-1; 13 nucleotides align to TRBD2. Losses at the gene ends were 6 bases for V and 0 bases for J; bases not matched to a gene: 11. CDR1 MDHEN and CDR2 SYDVKM come from the germline V gene. This CDR3 contains 19 residues. The DNA for the CDR3 is TGTGCCAGCAGCCCGCCAACTAGCGGGAGGGGACTCTCCTACAATGAGCAGTTCTTC. Protein product: CASSPPTSGRGLSYNEQFF.

The chain is built from TRBV10-3 and TRBJ2-6; maybe TRBD1 (6 bases). Germline CDR1 and CDR2: ENHRY and SYGVKD. V was cut by 2 bases and J by 8 bases, with 16 bases left in between. The CDR3 totals 16 residues. CDR3 DNA: TGTGCCATCAGTGAGGCGAGAGAGGGGGTAACCAACGTCCTGACTTTC. Its translation is CAISEAREGVTNVLTF.

The rearrangement uses TRBV4-3 and TRBJ2-1; 9 positions match TRBD2. Germline loops: CDR1 LGHNA, CDR2 YSLEER. The CDR3 is 17 amino acids. Unmatched junction bases numbered 9, after V lost 1 base and J lost 5 bases. CDR3 nucleotides: TGCGCCAGCAGCCAAGTTATCCTAGCGGGACGACACAATGAGCAGTTCTTC. Amino acids: CASSQVILAGRHNEQFF.

The chain couples TRBV4-1 to TRBJ2-2; 8 bases match TRBD2. V gave up 1 base and J gave up 6 bases; unmatched junction bases: 7. Germline assignment: CDR1 MGHRA and CDR2 YSYEKL. CDR3 length: 16 amino acids. The CDR3 DNA sequence: TGCGCCAGCAGCCAAGGCCCCCCGGGGGGGGCCGGGGAGCTGTTTTTT. It translates to CASSQGPPGGAGELFF.

V usage is TRBV4-3 and J usage is TRBJ2-4, with 11 positions matching TRBD2. V lost 3 bases and J lost 13; bases outside the gene matches: 5. There are 13 residues in the CDR3. Germline lookup yields CDR1 LGHNA and CDR2 YSLEER. The CDR3 protein is CASSQYLAGGQYF. As DNA, the CDR3 is TGCGCCAGCAGCCAGTATTTAGCGGGAGGGCAGTACTTC.

The chain's CDR3 is CASSRLAVYNEQFF. The CDR3 nucleotides are TGTGCCAGCAGCCGTTTGGCTGTATACAATGAGCAGTTCTTC. The rearrangement links TRBV28 to TRBJ2-1; D remains unclear. The CDR3 is 14 amino acids. Looked up from germline, CDR1 is MDHEN and CDR2 is SYDVKM. Trimming left V 6 bases short and J 4 bases short, with 13 bases between.

The chain uses TRBV9 and TRBJ2-5; 7 nucleotides align to TRBD2. The junction had 6 bases not matched to a gene; V was cut back by 0 bases and J by 1 base. CDR1 and CDR2 (germline): SGDLS, YYNGEE. The CDR3 has 16 amino acids. As DNA, the CDR3 is TGTGCCAGCAGCGTAGGAGGCGGGAGCGGCCAAGAGACCCAGTACTTC. Amino acid sequence: CASSVGGGSGQETQYF.

CDR3 sequence reads: CASSSPGTSRRIGEQYF. As DNA, the CDR3 is TGTGCCAGCAGCTCCCCCGGGACTAGCAGGAGAATTGGCGAGCAGTACTTC. This chain uses TRBV5-4 with TRBJ2-7; 9 bases line up with TRBD2. This CDR3 has 17 amino acids. Germline V gene sequence: CDR1 SGHNT, CDR2 YYREEE (reference sequence). V gave up 3 bases and J gave up 6 bases; unmatched junction bases: 16.